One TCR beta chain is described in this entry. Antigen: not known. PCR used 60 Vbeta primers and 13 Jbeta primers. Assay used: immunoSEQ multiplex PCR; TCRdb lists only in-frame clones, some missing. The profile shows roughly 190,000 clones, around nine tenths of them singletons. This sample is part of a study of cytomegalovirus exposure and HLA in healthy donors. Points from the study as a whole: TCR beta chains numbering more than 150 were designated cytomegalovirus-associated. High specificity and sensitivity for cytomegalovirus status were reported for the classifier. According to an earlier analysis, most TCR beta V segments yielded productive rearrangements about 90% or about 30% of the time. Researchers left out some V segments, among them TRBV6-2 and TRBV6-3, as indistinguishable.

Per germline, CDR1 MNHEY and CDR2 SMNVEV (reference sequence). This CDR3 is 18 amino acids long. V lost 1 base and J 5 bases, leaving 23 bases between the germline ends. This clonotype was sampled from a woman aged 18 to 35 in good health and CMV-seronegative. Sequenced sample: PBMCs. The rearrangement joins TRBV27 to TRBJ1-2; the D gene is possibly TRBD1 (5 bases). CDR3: CASSLYAPGGTTIYGYTF. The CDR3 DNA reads TGTGCCAGCAGTTTATACGCCCCGGGGGGGACTACAATTTATGGCTACACCTTC.